This T cell receptor beta chain is drawn from a study of blood T cells in healthy people across ages (dated by TCRdb to the mid-2010s). Concerning the study at large: In model experiments, template switching captured roughly one uniquely barcoded TCR beta cDNA molecule for every two T cells. Donors of different ages were randomly distributed across sequencing lanes to avoid experimental bias. The study measured age-related changes in TCR beta repertoire diversity using deep sequencing normalized with unique cDNA molecular identifiers. Donors were grouped into four age groups: young (average roughly 17 years), middle-aged (39), aged (around 62) and long-lived (approximately 81). For two donors (one aged 18 to 29 and one aged 80 or older), the study analyzed two additional independent replicas of 1 million unique cDNA reads from the same blood draw.

Per the germline V gene, SGHRS is the CDR1 and YFSETQ is the CDR2. V and J are trimmed by 4 bases and 7 bases, and the gene matches miss 9 bases of the junction. The CDR3 runs 15 residues from the cysteine to the phenylalanine. Of the read, only the CDR3 DNA is kept; its 45 bases are in frame from base 1. The method behind the library was 5' RACE. TCRdb lists the instrument as Illumina HiSeq 2500. A second PCR of about 7 to 12 cycles was run with a J-beta primer mix and a sample-barcoded 5' primer. A template-switch 5' adaptor carrying 12 random nucleotides introduced a unique molecular identifier onto each TCR beta cDNA molecule. At least 3 million CDR3-containing paired-end reads were obtained from each sample. The Mint cDNA synthesis kit, primed by a TRBC-specific oligonucleotide, was used to synthesize first-strand cDNA from all RNA. Following uracil-DNA glycosylase treatment, a first 18-cycle PCR with universal primers M1SS and BC2_uni_R was performed on all cDNA. Per the authors' processing: Each sample was normalized by randomly selecting 1 million high-quality reads, each carrying a distinct molecular identifier. Reads with shared molecular identifiers were discarded instead of being binned into consensus sequences. MiTCR, run with a Q25 quality threshold and the strictest error-elimination algorithm, handled CDR3 identification, clonotype clustering and error correction. A nonparametric unseen species model with Euler transformation was used to estimate lower-bound total TCR beta diversity. TCRdb reanalyzed the raw reads on its own, using fastp at Q25 for trimming and MiXCR for clone calling, and kept in-frame beta chains. Each CDR3 protein gets just one entry, which takes the most common genes and DNA from the rows behind it. The V and J calls and clone size are TCRdb's, not the authors'. This sample gives 1.5 million to 2 million distinct CDR3 sequences in total; roughly 52% of them show up just once. Of the sample, roughly 2.1% falls within the top ten clones.

Worth noting for this clonotype: Its antigen is currently not known. The input lacks base qualities; no much larger clone sits a single base away.

The donors were roughly 39 Caucasian individuals from Russia, aged 6 to 90 years, who were systemically healthy. Around 9.7 milliliters of peripheral blood were collected from each donor into EDTA-treated Vacutainer tubes. Ficoll-Paque density-gradient centrifugation was used to isolate PBMCs, with at least 6 million per sample. Total RNA, at least 6 micrograms per sample, was extracted from PBMCs with Trizol reagent. For every donor, flow cytometry on a PBMC aliquot measured the percentage of naive CD45RAhigh/CD27high T cells. Results and caveats for the whole study, not just this receptor: Compared with the aged group, the long-lived group had more naive CD4+ T cells, fewer expanded clones and increased TCR diversity, suggesting age selection. Since profiling was done on bulk unsorted PBMCs, naive and antigen-experienced compartments could not be conclusively compared. As age increased, observed TCR beta diversity per million T cells dropped in a roughly linear way, and a significant reduction was already evident by age about 40. Total diversity estimates from one million sequenced T cells were considered lower bounds and underestimates. There was a strong correlation between observed TCR beta diversity and the percentage of naive T cells measured by flow cytometry. The CMV infection status of donors was not known, potentially confounding age-related changes in expanded clonotypes.

The sequence was obtained from a woman in her 40s in good health. Input material: blood. The V and J segments used are TRBV5-1 and TRBJ2-1; a stretch of 9 junction bases matches TRBD1. The CDR3 region: CASSLDRGGENEQFF. The sequence in DNA is TGCGCCAGCAGCCTTGACAGGGGGGGTGAGAATGAGCAGTTCTTC.